These 22 T cell receptor beta chains share one sample of origin, sequenced in a study of T cells in Graves' hyperthyroidism and ophthalmopathy. The source material, RNA transcripts, was used to amplify TCR beta CDR3 regions. HTBI primers were the set used in a first-round RT-PCR of the TCR CDR3. From the multiplex PCR reads, TCRdb called clonotypes with MiXCR, one entry per CDR3 protein. The sample records about 400,000 distinct CDR3 sequences, roughly 15% being singletons. Sequenced sample: blood. The receptors shown here come from a woman in her sixties with Graves' ophthalmopathy.

The chain carries TRBV30 and TRBJ1-1, with 7 positions matching TRBD1. The CDR3 has 14 amino acids. Germline CDR1 is GTSNPN and CDR2 is SVGIG (reference sequence). Unmatched junction bases numbered 6, after V lost 4 bases and J lost 1 base. CDR3 DNA: TGTGCCTGGAAACGGCCAGGGGGGAACACTGAAGCTTTCTTT. Translated, it gives CAWKRPGGNTEAFF.

Regarding this clonotype: This sequence may be a read error, since a much larger clone differs from it by one base. The chain uses TRBV20-1 and TRBJ2-3; D might be TRBD1 (5 bases). The CDR3 has 13 amino acids. Per germline, CDR1 DFQATT and CDR2 SNEGSKA (reference sequence). CDR3 loop: CSASPQSTGTQYF. Written as DNA, the CDR3 is TGCAGTGCTAGCCCGCAGAGTACAGGTACGCAGTATTTT.

This clonotype was counted between two and nine times. CDR3 residues: CSAQRTSGANEQFF. The CDR3 DNA reads as TGCAGTGCTCAACGGACTAGCGGGGCGAATGAGCAGTTCTTC. This sequence joins TRBV20-1 and TRBJ2-1, with TRBD2 identical over 12 bases. Germline values: CDR1 DFQATT, CDR2 SNEGSKA (reference sequence). The CDR3 sequence is 14 residues long. V shed 5 bases and J 7 bases; nucleotides not matched to a gene: 6.

In this sample, this clonotype turned up many times. The V call is TRBV7-8, the J call TRBJ2-1; TRBD2 aligns across 8 bases. The J segment lost 5 bases and the V segment lost 4 bases, leaving 7 bases of the junction unmatched. CDR1 and CDR2 from the germline V gene are SGHVS and FQNEAQ. The CDR3 covers 15 residues. The CDR3 nucleotides are TGTGCCAGCAGCTCGCCGACTAGCGTCCACAATGAGCAGTTCTTC. It encodes CASSSPTSVHNEQFF.

This clonotype was observed many times. This chain links TRBV5-1 with TRBJ2-7; 10 bases line up with TRBD2. The V gene end was trimmed by 2 bases and the J gene end by 5 bases; junction bases not matched to a gene: 7. The CDR3 runs to 15 residues. Germline loops: CDR1 SGHRS, CDR2 YFSETQ. The CDR3: CASSLIAGGLHEQYF. DNA for the CDR3: TGCGCCAGCAGCTTAATAGCGGGAGGTCTTCACGAGCAGTACTTC. The entire variable domain, with the rest obtained from reference TRBV5-1 and TRBJ2-7, is as follows: KAGVTQTPRYLIKTRGQQVTLSCSPISGHRSVSWYQQTPGQGLQFLFEYFSETQRNKGNFPGRFSGRQFSNSRSEMNVSTLELGDSALYLCASSLIAGGLHEQYFGPGTRLTVT.

This clonotype was seen at least ten times. This chain links TRBV28 with TRBJ2-5; 15 bases fit TRBD2. V lost 5 bases and J lost 6; bases outside the gene matches: 4. From germline, CDR1 is MDHEN and CDR2 SYDVKM. The CDR3 extends over 15 amino acids. The CDR3 loop reads CASSAGTSGRKTQYF. The DNA of the CDR3 is TGTGCCAGCAGTGCCGGGACTAGCGGGAGGAAGACCCAGTACTTC. Using reference TRBV28 and TRBJ2-5 for the parts outside the CDR3, the full variable domain is DVKVTQSSRYLVKRTGEKVFLECVQDMDHENMFWYRQDPGLGLRLIYFSYDVKMKEKGDIPEGYSVSREKKERFSLILESASTNQTSMYLCASSAGTSGRKTQYFGPGTRLLVL.

This clonotype was observed at least ten times. V usage is TRBV5-1 and J usage is TRBJ2-1, with D perhaps TRBD2 (6 bases). The CDR3 length is 15 residues. Trimming cost V 0 bases and J 7 bases, with 14 bases left between them. The germline V gene has CDR1 SGHRS and CDR2 YFSETQ. Here the CDR3 reads CASSLAGALGNEQFF. In DNA, the CDR3 is TGCGCCAGCAGCTTGGCGGGAGCATTGGGTAATGAGCAGTTCTTC.

This clonotype has ten or more counts. The V and J genes are TRBV18 and TRBJ2-1; 9 nucleotides align to TRBD1. The junction had 10 bases not matched to a gene; V was cut back by 3 bases and J by 4 bases. The CDR3 is 17 amino acids. CDR1 and CDR2 from the germline V gene are KGHSH and LQKENI. In DNA form, the CDR3 reads TGTGCCAGCTCACCGGCTGTGGGACAGGGCAGGTACAATGAGCAGTTCTTC. Translation: CASSPAVGQGRYNEQFF.

This clonotype was recorded at least ten times. This chain uses TRBV6-5 with TRBJ2-5, with 9 bases that match TRBD1. The CDR3 has 14 residues. Germline V gene data show CDR1 as MNHEY and CDR2 as SVGAGI. Unmatched junction bases numbered 3, after V lost 2 bases and J lost 5 bases. Here the CDR3 reads CASSYGTGIETQYF. CDR3 bases: TGTGCCAGCAGTTACGGGACAGGGATCGAGACCCAGTACTTC.

This clonotype was seen ten or more times. The chain is built from TRBV12-3 or TRBV12-4 and TRBJ1-2; maybe TRBD1 (5 bases). Trimming shortened V by 0 bases and J by 0 bases, and 11 bases separated the two germline ends. The CDR3 extends over 16 amino acids. CDR3 nucleotide sequence: TGTGCCAGCAGTTTAGCGGTGGGGGGAGCTAACTATGGCTACACCTTC. The encoded protein is CASSLAVGGANYGYTF.

Note on this clonotype: A clone one base away is much larger, so this may be a read error. The CDR3 carries no conserved terminal phenylalanine or tryptophan, so it likely arises from a read error. The gene calls are TRBV6-1 and TRBJ2-1, with a possible D match to TRBD2 (6 bases). V dropped 7 bases and J dropped 1 base, with 14 bases sitting between them. The CDR3 is 15 amino acids. Germline V CDR1 and CDR2: MNHNS, SASEGT. CDR3 bases: TGTGCCAGCATCTCCCGGGACTCGTCCTACAATGAGCAGTTCTTA. Translating it yields CASISRDSSYNEQFL.

This clonotype was detected many times. This chain connects TRBV18 to TRBJ1-1; 8 positions match TRBD1. The length of the CDR3 is 13 residues. The V gene's germline CDR1 is KGHSH and CDR2 LQKENI. The trim removed 6 bases at V and 5 bases at J, leaving 5 bases unmatched. The CDR3 DNA sequence: TGTGCCAGCTCCCCAGGGGGCAGGACTGAAGCTTTCTTT. Translated: CASSPGGRTEAFF. The full variable domain, with the rest looked up from reference TRBV18 and TRBJ1-1, is NAGVMQNPRHLVRRRGQEARLRCSPMKGHSHVYWYRQLPEEGLKFMVYLQKENIIDESGMPKERFSAEFPKEGPSILRIQQVVRGDSAAYFCASSPGGRTEAFFGQGTRLTVV.

The chain couples TRBV7-8 to TRBJ1-5, with D hard to call. Trimming removed 0 bases from V and 0 bases from J, with 9 bases in between. Germline V gene sequence: CDR1 SGHVS, CDR2 FQNEAQ. This CDR3 is built from 16 residues. The CDR3 loop reads CASSLATEYSNQPQHF. CDR3 in DNA: TGTGCCAGCAGCTTAGCGACGGAATATAGCAATCAGCCCCAGCATTTT.

The rearrangement links TRBV7-2 to TRBJ1-2; D is uncertain. V shed 1 base and J shed 4 bases, with 4 bases lying between them. This CDR3 has 12 residues. The germline V gene has CDR1 SGHTA and CDR2 FQGNSA. The CDR3 reads CASSLGAYGYTF. The CDR3 DNA follows: TGTGCCAGCAGCTTAGGAGCCTATGGCTACACCTTC.

This clonotype has at least ten counts. The chain has TRBV28 and TRBJ2-5; perhaps TRBD2 as D (6 bases). The CDR3 covers 14 residues. Germline V gene lookup returns CDR1 MDHEN and CDR2 SYDVKM. Trimming stripped 4 bases from V and 2 bases from J, with 11 bases between. Written as DNA, the CDR3 is TGTGCCAGCAGTTCTCCAGGACTACAAGAGACCCAGTACTTC. It codes for CASSSPGLQETQYF.

This clonotype was seen at least ten times. This chain joins TRBV29-1 and TRBJ1-1; 8 positions agree with TRBD1. CDR1 and CDR2 from the germline V gene are SQVTM and ANQGSEA. CDR3 length: 14 residues. The V gene end was trimmed by 7 bases and the J gene end by 0 bases; junction bases not matched to a gene: 7. The CDR3 here is CSALRGLLNTEAFF. The CDR3 DNA sequence: TGCAGCGCTCTCAGGGGGCTACTGAACACTGAAGCTTTCTTT.

This clonotype was detected a few times. The genes are TRBV5-4 and TRBJ1-1, with D unresolved. V dropped 10 bases and J dropped 0 bases, with 19 bases sitting between them. Germline V CDR1 and CDR2: SGHNT, YYREEE (reference sequence). The CDR3 spans 15 residues. CDR3 sequence (DNA): TGTGCCGTGAGCTTGGTAAACAGCATGAACACTGAAGCTTTCTTT. Translated: CAVSLVNSMNTEAFF. The full variable domain, completed using reference TRBV5-4 and TRBJ1-1, is ETGVTQSPTHLIKTRGQQVTLRCSSQSGHNTVSWYQQALGQGPQFIFQYYREEENGRGNFPPRFSGLQFPNYSSELNVNALELDDSALYLCAVSLVNSMNTEAFFGQGTRLTVV.

The chain carries TRBV19 and TRBJ2-2; the match to TRBD1 covers 9 bases. The length of the CDR3 is 17 residues. Unmatched junction bases numbered 15, after V lost 9 bases and J lost 4 bases. CDR1 is LNHDA and CDR2 is SQIVND in the germline V gene (reference sequence). This chain's CDR3 is CASTPDAQGAGTGELFF. CDR3 coding DNA: TGTGCCAGCACCCCCGATGCACAGGGGGCTGGCACCGGGGAGCTGTTTTTT.

A few counts support this clonotype. The CDR3 reads CASSDGSGSSYNEQFF. In DNA form, the CDR3 reads TGTGCCAGCAGCGATGGTAGCGGGAGCTCCTACAATGAGCAGTTCTTC. The chain is built from TRBV9 and TRBJ2-1, with 9 bases matching TRBD2. The germline V gene has CDR1 SGDLS and CDR2 YYNGEE. This CDR3 has 16 residues. The trim removed 3 bases at V and 0 bases at J, leaving 4 bases unmatched.

This chain links TRBV7-9 with TRBJ1-1, with unresolved D. CDR1 and CDR2 from the germline V gene are SEHNR and FQNEAQ (reference sequence). The CDR3 extends over 13 amino acids. V was trimmed by 5 bases and J by 7 bases, leaving 14 bases between them. CDR3 loop: CASSESTVGEAFF. Written as DNA, the CDR3 is TGTGCCAGCAGCGAGAGCACAGTAGGTGAAGCTTTCTTT.

The genes are TRBV3-1 and TRBJ2-7; D is perhaps TRBD1 or TRBD2 (5 bases each). The germline V gene encodes CDR1 LGHDT and CDR2 YNNKEL (reference sequence). With 8 bases removed from V and 6 bases from J, the gap between germline ends came to 29 bases. The CDR3 consists of 17 residues. The CDR3 loop reads CASSPQRGAAGAAEQYF. CDR3 sequence (DNA): TGTGCCAGCTCACCCCAAAGGGGAGCTGCCGGGGCGGCCGAGCAGTACTTC.

CDR3 in DNA: TGTGCCAGCAGCGGGTACCGGGACACTACCTCCTACGAGCAGTACTTC. Encoded protein: CASSGYRDTTSYEQYF. The V and J genes are TRBV7-8 and TRBJ2-7, with D possibly being TRBD1 (6 bases). V was shortened by 5 bases and J by 0 bases, with 17 bases between the two germline ends. CDR3 size: 16 residues. Germline CDR1 SGHVS, CDR2 FQNEAQ.